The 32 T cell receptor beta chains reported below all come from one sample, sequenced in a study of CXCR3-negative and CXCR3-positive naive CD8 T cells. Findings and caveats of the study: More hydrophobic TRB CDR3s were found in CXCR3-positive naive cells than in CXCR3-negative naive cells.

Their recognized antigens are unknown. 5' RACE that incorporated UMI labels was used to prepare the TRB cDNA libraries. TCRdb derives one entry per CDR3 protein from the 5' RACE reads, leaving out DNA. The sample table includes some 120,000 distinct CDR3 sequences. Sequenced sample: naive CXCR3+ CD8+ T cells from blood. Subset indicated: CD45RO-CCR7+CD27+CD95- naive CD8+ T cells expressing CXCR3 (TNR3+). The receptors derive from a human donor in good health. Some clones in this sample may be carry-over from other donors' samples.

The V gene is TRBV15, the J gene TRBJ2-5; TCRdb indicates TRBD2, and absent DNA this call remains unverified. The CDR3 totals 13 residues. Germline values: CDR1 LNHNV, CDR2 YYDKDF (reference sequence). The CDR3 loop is CAPDRRAQETQYF.

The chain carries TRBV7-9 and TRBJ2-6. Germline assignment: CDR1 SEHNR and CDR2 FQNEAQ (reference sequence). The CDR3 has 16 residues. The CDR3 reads CASSLADVAGANVLTF.

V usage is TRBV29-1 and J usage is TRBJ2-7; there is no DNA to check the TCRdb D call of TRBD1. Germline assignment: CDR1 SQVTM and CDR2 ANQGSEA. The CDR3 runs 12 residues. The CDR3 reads CSVVQDSTLQYF.

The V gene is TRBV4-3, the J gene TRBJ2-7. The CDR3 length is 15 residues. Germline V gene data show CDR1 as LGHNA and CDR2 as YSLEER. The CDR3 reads CASSQVGGALYEQYF.

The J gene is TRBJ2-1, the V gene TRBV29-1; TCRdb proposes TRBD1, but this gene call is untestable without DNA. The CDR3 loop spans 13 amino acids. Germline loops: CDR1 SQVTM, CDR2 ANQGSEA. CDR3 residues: CSAADRDYNEQFF.

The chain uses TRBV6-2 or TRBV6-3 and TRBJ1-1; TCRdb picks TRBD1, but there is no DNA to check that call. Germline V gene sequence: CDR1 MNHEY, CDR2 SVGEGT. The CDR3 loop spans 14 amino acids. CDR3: CASSYGQSNTEAFF.

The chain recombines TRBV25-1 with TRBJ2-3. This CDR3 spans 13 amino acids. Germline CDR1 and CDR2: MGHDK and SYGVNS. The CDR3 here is CASISEGGDTQYF.

The CDR3 here is CASSASANEQFF. The chain recombines TRBV6-6 with TRBJ2-1. This CDR3 has 12 amino acids. Germline V gene data show CDR1 as MNHNY and CDR2 as SVGAGI (reference sequence).

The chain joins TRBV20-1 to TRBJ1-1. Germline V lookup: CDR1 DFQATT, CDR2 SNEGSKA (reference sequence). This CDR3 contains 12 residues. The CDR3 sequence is CSAKRADTEAFF.

The CDR3 is CASSRSLGSYYYEQYF. V is TRBV27 and J is TRBJ2-7. CDR3 length: 16 amino acids. The germline V gene encodes CDR1 MNHEY and CDR2 SMNVEV (reference sequence).

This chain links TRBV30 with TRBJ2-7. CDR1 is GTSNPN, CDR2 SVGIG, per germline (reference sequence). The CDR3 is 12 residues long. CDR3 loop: CAWDGVSYEQYF.

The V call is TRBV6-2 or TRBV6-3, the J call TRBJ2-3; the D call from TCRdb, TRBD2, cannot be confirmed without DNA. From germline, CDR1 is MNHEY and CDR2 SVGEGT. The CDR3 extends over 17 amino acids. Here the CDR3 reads CASSPVWTSGGKDTQYF.

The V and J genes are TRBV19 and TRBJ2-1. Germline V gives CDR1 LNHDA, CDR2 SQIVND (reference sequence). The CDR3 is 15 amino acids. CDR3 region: CASSLSSSSYNEQFF.

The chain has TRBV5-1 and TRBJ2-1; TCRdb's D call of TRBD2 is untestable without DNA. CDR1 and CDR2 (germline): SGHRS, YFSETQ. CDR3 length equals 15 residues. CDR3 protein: CASSFGGLGGNEQFF.

The CDR3 sequence: CASSLVFSGDTEAFF. The genes are TRBV5-1 and TRBJ1-1; TCRdb designates TRBD1, a call that cannot be tested without DNA. The germline V gene has CDR1 SGHRS and CDR2 YFSETQ. This CDR3 contains 15 residues.

Here the CDR3 reads CASGLVEQNTEAFF. The V gene is TRBV12-5, the J gene TRBJ1-1. CDR1 and CDR2 from the germline V gene are LGHNT and FRNRAP. The CDR3 has 14 amino acids.

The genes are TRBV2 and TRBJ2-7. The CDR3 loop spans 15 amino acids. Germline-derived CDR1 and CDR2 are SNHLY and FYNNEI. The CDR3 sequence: CASSSDIGSLYEQYF.

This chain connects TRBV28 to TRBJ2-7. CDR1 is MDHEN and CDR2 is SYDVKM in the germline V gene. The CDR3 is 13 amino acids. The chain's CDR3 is CTSSSPGPYEQYF. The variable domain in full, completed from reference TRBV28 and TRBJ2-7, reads DVKVTQSSRYLVKRTGEKVFLECVQDMDHENMFWYRQDPGLGLRLIYFSYDVKMKEKGDIPEGYSVSREKKERFSLILESASTNQTSMYLCTSSSPGPYEQYFGPGTRLTVT.

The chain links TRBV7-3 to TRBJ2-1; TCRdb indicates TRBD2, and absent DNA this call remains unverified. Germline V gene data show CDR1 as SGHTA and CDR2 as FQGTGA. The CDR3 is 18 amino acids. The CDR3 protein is CASSLPSGPRDYHNEQFF.

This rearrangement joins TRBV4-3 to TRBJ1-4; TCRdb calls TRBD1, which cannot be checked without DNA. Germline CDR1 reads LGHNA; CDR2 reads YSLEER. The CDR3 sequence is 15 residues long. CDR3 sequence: CASRQLGGENEKLFF.

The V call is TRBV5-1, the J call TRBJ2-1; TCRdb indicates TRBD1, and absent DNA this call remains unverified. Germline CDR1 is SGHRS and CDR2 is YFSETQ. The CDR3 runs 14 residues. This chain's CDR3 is CASSFVRGANEQFF.

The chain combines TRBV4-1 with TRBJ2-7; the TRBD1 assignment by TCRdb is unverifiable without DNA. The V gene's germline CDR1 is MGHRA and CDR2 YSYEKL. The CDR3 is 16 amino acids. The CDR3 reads CASSQDKGTAFYEQYF.

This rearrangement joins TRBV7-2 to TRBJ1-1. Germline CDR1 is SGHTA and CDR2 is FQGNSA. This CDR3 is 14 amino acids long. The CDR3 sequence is CASSLYHGHTEAFF.

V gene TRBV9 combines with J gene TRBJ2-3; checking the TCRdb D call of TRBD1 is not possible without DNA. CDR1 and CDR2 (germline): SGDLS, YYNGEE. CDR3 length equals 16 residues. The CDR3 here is CASSVSPTTGADTQYF.

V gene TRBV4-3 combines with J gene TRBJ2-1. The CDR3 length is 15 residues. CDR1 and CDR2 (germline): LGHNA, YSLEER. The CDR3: CASSQDPLTYNEQFF.

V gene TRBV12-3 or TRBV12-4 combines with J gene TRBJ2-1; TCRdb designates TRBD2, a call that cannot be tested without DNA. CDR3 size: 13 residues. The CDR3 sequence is CASSSGAYNEQFF.

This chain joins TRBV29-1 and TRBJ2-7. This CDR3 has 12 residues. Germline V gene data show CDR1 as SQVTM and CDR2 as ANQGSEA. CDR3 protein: CSVEADGQEQYF.

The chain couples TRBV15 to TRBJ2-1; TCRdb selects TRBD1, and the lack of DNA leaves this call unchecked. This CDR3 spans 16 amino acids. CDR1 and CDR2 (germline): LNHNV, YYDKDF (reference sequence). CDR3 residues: CATSRDADSMRDEQFF.

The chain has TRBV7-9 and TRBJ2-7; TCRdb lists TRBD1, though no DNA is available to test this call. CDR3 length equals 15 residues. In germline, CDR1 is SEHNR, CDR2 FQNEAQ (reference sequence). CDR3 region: CASSDRGTADHEQYF.

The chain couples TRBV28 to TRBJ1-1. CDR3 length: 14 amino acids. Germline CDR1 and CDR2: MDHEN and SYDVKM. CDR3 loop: CASRAWTSNTEAFF. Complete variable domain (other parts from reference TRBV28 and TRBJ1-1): DVKVTQSSRYLVKRTGEKVFLECVQDMDHENMFWYRQDPGLGLRLIYFSYDVKMKEKGDIPEGYSVSREKKERFSLILESASTNQTSMYLCASRAWTSNTEAFFGQGTRLTVV.

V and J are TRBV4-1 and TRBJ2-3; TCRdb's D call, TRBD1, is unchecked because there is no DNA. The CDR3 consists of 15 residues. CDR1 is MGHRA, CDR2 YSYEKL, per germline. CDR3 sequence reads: CASSQAGTGVDTQYF.

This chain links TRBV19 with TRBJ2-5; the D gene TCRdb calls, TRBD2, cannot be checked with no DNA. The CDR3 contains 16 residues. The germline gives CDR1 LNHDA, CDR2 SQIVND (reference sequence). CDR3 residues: CASSEDAGGGQETQYF.